This note documents a single TCR beta chain sequence. How the authors handled the data: For nucleated cells, counts were estimated from reference gene primer amplification. Sequencing was performed with immunoSEQ multiplex PCR; in TCRdb, only in-frame clones are kept and a portion is missing. V, J and clone size are taken as reported in that table, and D and trimming were inferred from the DNA itself. The table includes about 120,000 clones, approximately 80% detected once. These data are taken from a study of blood T cell repertoires in COVID-19. Across the study: Samples representing acute and convalescent COVID-19 were sourced from the United States, Italy and Spain.

CDR3 size: 16 residues. CDR1 is SGHNT and CDR2 is YENEEA in the germline V gene. V dropped 4 bases and J dropped 5 bases, with 20 bases sitting between them. Material: peripheral blood. The TCR originated in a woman aged 70 to 79 with acute or convalescent COVID-19. The chain couples TRBV11-3 to TRBJ2-5, with D possibly being TRBD1 (6 bases). The CDR3 here is CASSSGALMAGETQYF. In DNA, the CDR3 is TGTGCCAGCAGCTCAGGGGCCCTAATGGCAGGCGAGACCCAGTACTTC.